Presented here are 20 T cell receptor beta chains from one specimen sequenced in a study of blood T cell repertoires in COVID-19. Here immunoSEQ multiplex PCR was the method, and the copy in TCRdb shows in-frame clones only, minus some. The sample carries 400,000 or so clones, about 89% recorded once. Specimen: PBMCs or T cells enriched from blood (not recorded which). Receptors originate from a man aged 40-49 years in a cohort exposed to, infected with or recovered from COVID-19 (not recorded which).

In this sample, this clone turned up a few times. The rearrangement links TRBV21-1 to TRBJ2-7; the D call of TRBD1 is as the table states it, not checked on the DNA. TRBV21-1 is described as a pseudogene. This CDR3 spans 16 amino acids. The CDR3, as DNA: TGTGCCAGCAGCAAACAGGTGACGGTTAGCTCCTACGAGCAGTACTTC. This codes for CASSKQVTVSSYEQYF.

This chain links TRBV3-1 (or the pseudogene TRBV3-2) with TRBJ2-5, with 14 bases identical to TRBD2. The junction had 11 bases not matched to a gene; V was cut back by 3 bases and J by 5 bases. The germline V gene encodes CDR1 LGHDT and CDR2 YNNKEL (reference sequence). The CDR3 is 18 residues long. CDR3 DNA: TGTGCCAGCAGCCACGCCTCCGGGACTAGCGGGAGAGGGGAGACCCAGTACTTC. Protein: CASSHASGTSGRGETQYF.

The genes are TRBV5-1 and TRBJ2-2; 7 bases match TRBD2. Germline V gives CDR1 SGHRS, CDR2 YFSETQ. This CDR3 has 16 amino acids. V lost 5 bases and J lost 5; bases outside the gene matches: 12. For the CDR3, the DNA is TGCGCCAGCAGGGACCTAGGACTAGGAGGTACCGGGGAGCTGTTTTTT. This translates into CASRDLGLGGTGELFF.

This chain connects TRBV5-5 to TRBJ2-7, with D hard to call. Germline V lookup: CDR1 SGHKS, CDR2 YYEKEE (reference sequence). Trimming took off 4 bases at V and 4 bases at J, with 15 bases between the two ends. The CDR3 is 14 residues long. As DNA, the CDR3 is TGTGCCAGCAGCCTCTCTTCTGGTCGGTACGAGCAGTACTTC. Its protein is CASSLSSGRYEQYF.

The rearrangement joins TRBV19 to TRBJ2-1; 10 nucleotides match TRBD1. The CDR3 has 14 residues. Per the germline V gene, CDR1 is LNHDA and CDR2 is SQIVND (reference sequence). V was clipped by 4 bases and J by 7 bases; unmatched bases: 4. Here the CDR3 DNA reads TGTGCCAGTAGTAGGGACAGGGGTACGAATGAGCAGTTCTTC. Its translation: CASSRDRGTNEQFF.

This clone occurred a few times. The chain combines TRBV19 with TRBJ1-4; 8 bases agree with TRBD1. CDR1 is LNHDA and CDR2 is SQIVND in the germline V gene (reference sequence). The CDR3 extends over 14 amino acids. V lost 9 bases, J lost 8 bases, and 11 bases stayed unmatched. CDR3 bases: TGTGCCAGGTCCGGAGGACAGGGTGACGAAAAACTGTTTTTT. It yields the protein CARSGGQGDEKLFF.

J is TRBJ2-7 and V is TRBV29-1, with 12 bases matching TRBD2. In germline, CDR1 is SQVTM, CDR2 ANQGSEA. J lost 6 bases, V lost 2 bases, and 5 bases had no gene match. The CDR3 contains 14 residues. The CDR3 reads CSVESLAGGSEQYF. The CDR3 DNA follows: TGCAGCGTTGAAAGTCTAGCGGGAGGGTCCGAGCAGTACTTC.

V and J are TRBV19 and TRBJ2-5, with TRBD1 identical over 7 bases. The CDR3 spans 15 residues. Germline-derived CDR1 and CDR2 are LNHDA and SQIVND (reference sequence). The junction had 9 bases not matched to a gene; V was cut back by 5 bases and J by 3 bases. CDR3 DNA sequence: TGTGCCAGTAGTGATACAGGGGACGGGAAAGAGACCCAGTACTTC. It specifies CASSDTGDGKETQYF.

This chain connects TRBV10-3 to TRBJ1-2; 7 positions match TRBD1. The CDR3 extends over 15 amino acids. Germline CDR1 ENHRY, CDR2 SYGVKD. V lost 6 bases to trimming and J lost 4 bases; unmatched junction nucleotides: 11. The CDR3 spells CAISQTGLGVYGYTF. CDR3 nucleotide sequence: TGTGCCATCAGCCAGACAGGGTTGGGAGTCTATGGCTACACCTTC.

A single count supports this clone. The rearrangement joins TRBV30 to TRBJ1-5; D unresolved. This CDR3 has 13 residues. CDR1 is GTSNPN, CDR2 SVGIG, per germline (reference sequence). Trimming removed 2 bases at V and 3 bases at J, with 8 bases between. The CDR3 region is CAWSSGPNQPQHF. As DNA, the CDR3 is TGTGCCTGGAGTTCGGGTCCCAATCAGCCCCAGCATTTT.

The chain couples TRBV28 to TRBJ1-1; unclear D gene. Germline-derived CDR1 and CDR2 are MDHEN and SYDVKM. This CDR3 spans 14 amino acids. Trimming shortened V by 6 bases and J by 4 bases, and 15 bases separated the two germline ends. DNA for the CDR3: TGTGCCAGCAGGGGGAGGGAGGGAGGCACTGAAGCTTTCTTT. This gives the protein CASRGREGGTEAFF.

The chain links TRBV25-1 to TRBJ2-2; 8 nucleotides line up with TRBD1. Looked up from germline, CDR1 is MGHDK and CDR2 is SYGVNS. This CDR3 spans 15 amino acids. V was pared by 3 bases and J by 5 bases, with 5 bases of the junction left unmatched. The CDR3 loop reads CASSEDRVGTGELFF. CDR3 nucleotide sequence: TGTGCCAGCAGTGAGGACAGGGTAGGAACCGGGGAGCTGTTTTTT.

This chain uses TRBV25-1 with TRBJ1-4; a possible D gene is TRBD1 (5 bases). Trimming removed 2 bases at V and 6 bases at J, with 10 bases between. This CDR3 spans 14 amino acids. Germline lookup yields CDR1 MGHDK and CDR2 SYGVNS. The CDR3 DNA sequence: TGTGCCAGCAGTGAAGACAGCCTGGATGAAAAACTGTTTTTT. This gives the protein CASSEDSLDEKLFF.

DNA of the CDR3: TGTGCCAGCAGTCCCCGGATAAGTGGAGGCGAGCAGTACTTC. Protein: CASSPRISGGEQYF. The chain employs TRBV27 and TRBJ2-7, with D possibly matching TRBD2 (5 bases). Trimming stripped 5 bases from V and 6 bases from J, with 17 bases between. Germline V gives CDR1 MNHEY, CDR2 SMNVEV (reference sequence). The CDR3 covers 14 residues.

The gene calls are TRBV6-1 and TRBJ2-5; D remains unclear. The germline V gene has CDR1 MNHNS and CDR2 SASEGT. The V gene lost 2 bases and the J gene lost 2 bases, with 15 bases spanning the gap. This CDR3 contains 16 residues. In DNA form, the CDR3 reads TGTGCCAGCAGTGAACTGATGTCGGTTGTGCAAGAGACCCAGTACTTC. Its protein is CASSELMSVVQETQYF.

The rearrangement links TRBV27 to TRBJ2-5; maybe TRBD2 (6 bases). The CDR3 runs to 13 residues. Per the germline V gene, CDR1 is MNHEY and CDR2 is SMNVEV (reference sequence). With 4 bases removed from V and 5 bases from J, the gap between germline ends came to 11 bases. This CDR3 reads CASSWLGGETQYF. DNA of the CDR3: TGTGCCAGCAGTTGGCTAGGAGGGGAGACCCAGTACTTC.

The chain employs TRBV3-1 (or the pseudogene TRBV3-2) and TRBJ2-2; 10 bases match TRBD2. V lost 6 bases to trimming and J lost 4 bases; unmatched junction nucleotides: 5. The CDR3 has 15 amino acids. The germline V gene has CDR1 LGHDT and CDR2 YNNKEL (reference sequence). CDR3: CASSRSGGGTGELFF. The CDR3 region has the DNA TGTGCCAGCAGTCGAAGCGGGGGGGGCACCGGGGAGCTGTTTTTT.

This chain uses TRBV18 with TRBJ2-1; TRBD2 matches at 8 bases. Germline lookup yields CDR1 KGHSH and CDR2 LQKENI. This CDR3 region has 17 residues. Trimming at V came to 3 bases and at J to 4 bases, leaving 11 bases not matched to a gene. The CDR3 sequence: CASSPMRLAGNYNEQFF. DNA of the CDR3: TGTGCCAGCTCACCGATGAGGCTAGCGGGTAATTACAATGAGCAGTTCTTC.

This chain uses TRBV11-2 with TRBJ1-2, with D maybe TRBD1 (6 bases). The length of the CDR3 is 13 residues. Germline values: CDR1 SGHAT, CDR2 FQNNGV. Trimming left V 5 bases short and J 8 bases short, with 15 bases between. Here the CDR3 reads CASSIQGRRGYTF. CDR3 nucleotides: TGTGCCAGCAGCATACAGGGTCGTCGGGGCTACACCTTC.

J is TRBJ1-6 and V is TRBV27, with 7 bases matching TRBD1. The V segment lost 4 bases and the J segment 5 bases; nucleotides outside the gene matches: 8. CDR3 size: 16 residues. Germline V gives CDR1 MNHEY, CDR2 SMNVEV (reference sequence). CDR3 amino acids: CASSSTGALNNSPLHF. The CDR3 nucleotides read TGTGCCAGCAGTTCCACAGGGGCCCTAAATAATTCACCCCTCCACTTT.